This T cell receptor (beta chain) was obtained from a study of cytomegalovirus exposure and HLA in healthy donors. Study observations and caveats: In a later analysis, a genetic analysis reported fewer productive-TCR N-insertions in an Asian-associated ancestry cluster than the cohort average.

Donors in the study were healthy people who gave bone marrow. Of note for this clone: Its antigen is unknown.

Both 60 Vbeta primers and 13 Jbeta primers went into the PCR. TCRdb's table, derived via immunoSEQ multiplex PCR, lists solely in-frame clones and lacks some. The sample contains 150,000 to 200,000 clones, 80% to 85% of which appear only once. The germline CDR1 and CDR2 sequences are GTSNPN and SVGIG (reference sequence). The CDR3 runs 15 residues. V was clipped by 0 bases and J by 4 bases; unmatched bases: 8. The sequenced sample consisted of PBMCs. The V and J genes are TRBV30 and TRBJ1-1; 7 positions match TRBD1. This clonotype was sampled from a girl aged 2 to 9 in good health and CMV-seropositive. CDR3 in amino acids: CAWSVPRQGGTEAFF. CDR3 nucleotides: TGTGCCTGGAGTGTCCCTCGACAGGGCGGCACTGAAGCTTTCTTT.